One sample yielded the 20 T cell receptor beta chains listed below, sequenced in a study of shared clonotypes between healthy human individuals. Here immunoSEQ multiplex PCR was the method, and the copy in TCRdb shows in-frame clones only, minus some. The table lists fewer than 350,000 clones, roughly 84% of them singletons, with 16% in the top ten. The source material was memory CD8+ T cells sorted from blood. Sample subset: CD45RO+ cells pooled with CCR7-negative TemRA cells. The receptors shown here come from a man between 18 and 29 years old in good health.

This chain connects TRBV5-1 to TRBJ2-7; the D is unclear. V lost 1 base and J lost 2, with 13 bases in between. The CDR3 length is 15 residues. Germline CDR1 reads SGHRS; CDR2 reads YFSETQ. The CDR3 nucleotides are TGCGCCAGCAGCTTGAGATTCCGGGCGGCCTACGAGCAGTACTTC. It is translated as CASSLRFRAAYEQYF.

This clone occurred once. Here the CDR3 reads CASSPRKGLALYNEQFF. The CDR3 nucleotides are TGCGCCAGCAGCCCGAGAAAGGGACTAGCTCTCTACAATGAGCAGTTCTTC. This chain connects TRBV4-1 to TRBJ2-1, with 9 nucleotides matching TRBD2. Per the germline V gene, CDR1 is MGHRA and CDR2 is YSYEKL. Germline trimming cut 4 bases from V and 3 bases from J; bases unmatched to any gene: 10. CDR3 length equals 17 residues.

Only a few counts were recorded for this clone. This chain uses TRBV30 with TRBJ2-6; tentative D call: TRBD2 (6 bases). Trimming removed 2 bases from V and 0 bases from J, with 11 bases in between. This CDR3 region has 16 residues. Germline assignment: CDR1 GTSNPN and CDR2 SVGIG (reference sequence). Written as DNA, the CDR3 is TGTGCCTGGAGTTCAGGAGCGGGCTCTGGGGCCAACGTCCTGACTTTC. Amino acids: CAWSSGAGSGANVLTF.

CDR3 coding DNA: TGTGCCAGCAGCTTAATTGGGGGAAGCAACACTGAAGCTTTCTTT. This encodes CASSLIGGSNTEAFF. The V gene is TRBV11-2, the J gene TRBJ1-1, with TRBD1 as a possible D gene (5 bases). The CDR3 covers 15 residues. CDR1 and CDR2 (germline): SGHAT, FQNNGV. V was pared by 2 bases and J by 2 bases, with 12 bases between.

This chain uses TRBV4-3 with TRBJ2-3; D perhaps matches TRBD2 (5 bases). Germline V gene data show CDR1 as LGHNA and CDR2 as YSLEER. CDR3 length equals 18 residues. The V end lost 0 bases, the J end lost 2 bases, and 18 bases lay between the germline ends. CDR3 sequence: CASSQDRLALFDTDTQYF. The DNA of the CDR3 is TGCGCCAGCAGCCAAGATAGGCTAGCTTTGTTCGACACAGATACGCAGTATTTT.

This chain joins TRBV4-3 and TRBJ2-7; TRBD1 matches at 8 bases. The CDR3 extends over 15 amino acids. V lost 0 bases to trimming and J lost 3 bases; unmatched junction nucleotides: 4. Germline loops: CDR1 LGHNA, CDR2 YSLEER. CDR3 nucleotide sequence: TGCGCCAGCAGCCAAGATCAGGACAGGGTCTACGAGCAGTACTTC. This translates into CASSQDQDRVYEQYF.

The chain uses TRBV28 and TRBJ2-7; D tentatively fits TRBD1 or TRBD2 (5 bases each). The CDR3 contains 11 residues. Per the germline V gene, CDR1 is MDHEN and CDR2 is SYDVKM. Trimming shortened V by 6 bases and J by 5 bases, and 8 bases separated the two germline ends. The CDR3 spells CASRGRDEQYF. The CDR3 region has the DNA TGTGCCAGCAGGGGACGGGACGAGCAGTACTTC.

This chain uses TRBV7-9 with TRBJ2-5; TRBD1 is a possible D gene (6 bases). V was shortened by 4 bases and J by 1 base, with 22 bases between the two germline ends. The germline V gene encodes CDR1 SEHNR and CDR2 FQNEAQ (reference sequence). This CDR3 has 18 residues. Here the CDR3 reads CASSSQGKQPRRQETQYF. CDR3 nucleotides: TGTGCCAGCAGCTCGCAGGGGAAACAGCCGAGACGCCAAGAGACCCAGTACTTC.

CDR3 sequence: CASSWQGYTGELFF. CDR3 DNA sequence: TGTGCCAGCAGTTGGCAGGGATACACCGGGGAGCTGTTTTTT. V usage is TRBV27 and J usage is TRBJ2-2; the D gene is possibly TRBD1 (5 bases). The CDR3 loop spans 14 amino acids. V lost 4 bases, J lost 3 bases, and 9 bases lay in between. Germline loops: CDR1 MNHEY, CDR2 SMNVEV (reference sequence).

V usage is TRBV13 and J usage is TRBJ1-2; possible D gene TRBD1, 5 bases. This CDR3 region has 16 residues. V lost 4 bases and J lost 2, with 17 bases in between. Germline V gene data show CDR1 as PRHDT and CDR2 as FYEKMQ (reference sequence). CDR3 coding DNA: TGTGCCAGCAGCTCACGAGAGGGACCCTCCAACTATGGCTACACCTTC. Translation gives CASSSREGPSNYGYTF.

This rearrangement joins TRBV21-1 to TRBJ1-5; the table's D call of TRBD1 was not tested on the DNA. TRBV21-1 is deemed a pseudogene. This CDR3 contains 14 residues. In DNA, the CDR3 is TGTGCCAGCAGGGCTGACAGGGGGTATCAGCCCCAGCATTTT. Encoded protein: CASRADRGYQPQHF.

The chain couples TRBV5-6 to TRBJ2-7, with D hard to call. The germline V and J ends were trimmed by 4 bases and 3 bases, with 8 bases remaining between them. Germline lookup yields CDR1 SGHDT and CDR2 YYEEEE. The CDR3 has 12 residues. CDR3 nucleotides: TGTGCCAGCAGCGATGGGTTCTACGAGCAGTACTTC. This translates into CASSDGFYEQYF.

V and J are TRBV28 and TRBJ2-5; 8 bases are shared with TRBD1. Germline lookup yields CDR1 MDHEN and CDR2 SYDVKM. Trimming took 3 bases from V and 4 from J; bases not matched to a gene: 4. The CDR3 has 14 residues. The CDR3 here is CASSFSGGAETQYF. CDR3 coding DNA: TGTGCCAGCAGTTTCTCAGGGGGCGCAGAGACCCAGTACTTC.

The chain links TRBV13 to TRBJ2-3, with D unclear. V lost 4 bases to trimming and J lost 3 bases, with 8 bases between them. The germline CDR1 and CDR2 sequences are PRHDT and FYEKMQ (reference sequence). The CDR3 covers 13 residues. CDR3 sequence (DNA): TGTGCCAGCAGCTCCCCCTTTACAGATACGCAGTATTTT. This codes for CASSSPFTDTQYF.

This chain uses TRBV7-9 with TRBJ2-7; D possibly corresponds to TRBD1 (5 bases). Germline V CDR1 and CDR2: SEHNR, FQNEAQ (reference sequence). The CDR3 is made up of 16 amino acids. Trimming stripped 1 base from V and 4 bases from J, with 17 bases between. Here the CDR3 DNA reads TGTGCCAGCAGCTTAGGTTCTCGGACACCATTTTACGAGCAGTACTTC. Translated: CASSLGSRTPFYEQYF.

The chain recombines TRBV29-1 with TRBJ1-1; D is possibly TRBD1 (6 bases). The V end was cut by 7 bases, the J end by 7 bases, with 16 bases between. The CDR3 covers 12 residues. The germline V gene has CDR1 SQVTM and CDR2 ANQGSEA. CDR3 protein: CSDTWTAYEAFF. For the CDR3, the DNA is TGCAGCGATACGTGGACAGCCTATGAAGCTTTCTTT.

Comment on this clone: A single base is all that separates this from a far larger clone, so a read error is likely. This sample also contains other DNA sequences that code for the same CDR3. The chain has TRBV29-1 and TRBJ2-3; a weak D match, TRBD2 (5 bases). V lost 5 bases and J 4 bases, leaving 13 bases between the germline ends. This CDR3 spans 13 amino acids. In germline, CDR1 is SQVTM, CDR2 ANQGSEA. Here the CDR3 reads CSVPGDYPDTQYF. In DNA form, the CDR3 reads TGCAGCGTTCCCGGGGATTACCCAGATACGCAGTATTTT.

This clone occurred a few times. The V and J genes are TRBV9 and TRBJ2-5, with D hard to call. V was pared by 4 bases and J by 5 bases, with 24 bases between. CDR3 length equals 17 residues. Germline loops: CDR1 SGDLS, CDR2 YYNGEE. The CDR3 sequence: CASSPSPLRAAWETQYF. DNA for the CDR3: TGTGCCAGCAGCCCCTCCCCACTAAGGGCCGCCTGGGAGACCCAGTACTTC.

The chain combines TRBV6-1 with TRBJ2-1; 10 bases agree with TRBD2. Germline V gene sequence: CDR1 MNHNS, CDR2 SASEGT. The ends lost 3 bases at V and 7 bases at J; junction bases unmatched: 6. CDR3 length: 15 residues. CDR3 sequence: CASSELIAGGNEQFF. In nucleotides, the CDR3 is TGTGCCAGCAGTGAGTTGATAGCGGGAGGTAATGAGCAGTTCTTC.

CDR3 residues: CASSIDAFPGLNSPLHF. In nucleotides, the CDR3 is TGTGCCAGTAGTATAGATGCGTTTCCCGGCCTCAATTCACCCCTCCACTTT. The chain uses TRBV19 and TRBJ1-6; D is unresolved. The CDR3 has 17 residues. Germline CDR1 and CDR2: LNHDA and SQIVND (reference sequence). V lost 0 bases, J lost 7 bases, and 16 bases lay in between.